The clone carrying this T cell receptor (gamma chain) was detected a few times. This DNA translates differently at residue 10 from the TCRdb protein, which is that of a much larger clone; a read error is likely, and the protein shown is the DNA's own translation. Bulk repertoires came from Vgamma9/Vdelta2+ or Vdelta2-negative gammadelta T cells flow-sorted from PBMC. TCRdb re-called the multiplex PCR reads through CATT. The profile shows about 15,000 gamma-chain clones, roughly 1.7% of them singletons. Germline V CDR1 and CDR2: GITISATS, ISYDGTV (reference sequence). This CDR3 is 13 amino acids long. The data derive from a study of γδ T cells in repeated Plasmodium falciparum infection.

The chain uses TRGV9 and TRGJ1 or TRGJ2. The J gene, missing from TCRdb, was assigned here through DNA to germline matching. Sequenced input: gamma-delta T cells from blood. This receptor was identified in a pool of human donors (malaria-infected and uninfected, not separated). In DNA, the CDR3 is TGTGCCTTGTGCCCTAGACCTTATTATGAGAAACTCTTT. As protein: CALCPRPYYEKLF.